The next 9 T cell receptor beta chains were all read from a single sample in a study of shared clonotypes between healthy human individuals. Some clones are missing from TCRdb's copy, which holds only in-frame ones; the method was immunoSEQ multiplex PCR. The table lists about 480,000 clones, about three quarters of them singletons. Sequenced: PBMCs. The receptors come from a woman aged 40 to 50 in good health. Some clones in this sample may be carry-over from other donors' samples.

This clone was picked up a small number of times. The genes are TRBV7-9 and TRBJ1-1; unclear D gene. Germline V gene data show CDR1 as SEHNR and CDR2 as FQNEAQ (reference sequence). The CDR3 has 13 amino acids. Deletions cut 3 bases from V and 0 bases from J, with 5 bases between. As DNA, the CDR3 is TGTGCCAGCAGCTTTGCGGTGAACACTGAAGCTTTCTTT. Protein sequence: CASSFAVNTEAFF.

This rearrangement joins TRBV27 to TRBJ2-1; 10 positions match TRBD2. V dropped 2 bases and J dropped 9; count of bases not matched to a gene: 7. The CDR3 consists of 15 residues. Germline lookup yields CDR1 MNHEY and CDR2 SMNVEV (reference sequence). CDR3 DNA sequence: TGTGCCAGCAGTTTAAGTGCTAGCGGGAGAGGTGAGCAGTTCTTC. Amino acids: CASSLSASGRGEQFF.

J is TRBJ2-7 and V is TRBV11-3; D not certain. Germline values: CDR1 SGHNT, CDR2 YENEEA. The CDR3 runs 15 residues. Trimming removed 2 bases from V and 2 bases from J, with 13 bases in between. CDR3 in DNA: TGTGCCAGCAGCTTATGCCTCGCCATGGCCTACGAGCAGTACTTC. It codes for CASSLCLAMAYEQYF.

J is TRBJ2-2 and V is TRBV28; the match to TRBD2 covers 11 bases. This CDR3 has 14 residues. Germline assignment: CDR1 MDHEN and CDR2 SYDVKM. The ends lost 6 bases at V and 6 bases at J; junction bases unmatched: 3. CDR3 DNA sequence: TGTGCCAGCAGACTAGCGGGAGCCCCCGGGGAGCTGTTTTTT. Its protein product is CASRLAGAPGELFF.

The chain has TRBV28 and TRBJ2-2; D is unresolved. The ends were cut back, 2 bases at V and 1 base at J, with 8 bases in the middle. This CDR3 contains 15 residues. Germline CDR1 is MDHEN and CDR2 is SYDVKM. The CDR3 coding sequence is TGTGCCAGCAGTTTAGAAGACGGGAACACCGGGGAGCTGTTTTTT. This codes for CASSLEDGNTGELFF.

On this clone: One base away lies a much larger clone, so this may be a sequencing read error. The same CDR3 also results from other DNA sequences found in this sample. The chain recombines TRBV11-3 with TRBJ2-3; D unresolved. V was shortened by 3 bases and J by 0 bases, with 1 base between the two germline ends. The CDR3 has 12 residues. Germline V gene lookup returns CDR1 SGHNT and CDR2 YENEEA. This CDR3 reads CASSFSTDTQYF. The CDR3 DNA reads as TGTGCCAGCAGCTTCAGCACAGATACGCAGTATTTT.

The J gene is TRBJ1-1, the V gene TRBV18; D might be TRBD1 (6 bases). The CDR3 covers 14 residues. Germline V gene sequence: CDR1 KGHSH, CDR2 LQKENI. Trimming left V 2 bases short and J 5 bases short, with 12 bases between. CDR3 in amino acids: CASSPGGGGTEAFF. CDR3 DNA sequence: TGTGCCAGCTCACCAGGCGGGGGCGGGACTGAAGCTTTCTTT.

This clone was observed at least ten times. The J gene is TRBJ2-3, the V gene TRBV6-1; 10 bases align to TRBD1. The V and J ends lost 6 bases and 4 bases, in that order; junction bases with no gene match: 7. The germline V gene has CDR1 MNHNS and CDR2 SASEGT. The CDR3 length is 15 residues. CDR3 nucleotides: TGTGCCAGCAGATCCTCCGGGACAGGGGCAGATACGCAGTATTTT. Protein sequence: CASRSSGTGADTQYF.

This rearrangement joins TRBV9 to TRBJ2-1; 8 bases line up with TRBD2. The CDR3 has 15 residues. Germline loops: CDR1 SGDLS, CDR2 YYNGEE. Losses at the gene ends were 3 bases for V and 4 bases for J; bases not matched to a gene: 6. CDR3 sequence: CASSGLAGKYNEQFF. The CDR3 DNA follows: TGTGCCAGCAGCGGGCTAGCGGGTAAATACAATGAGCAGTTCTTC.